This T cell receptor (beta chain) was found in a study of CD8 T cells in Susac syndrome. Points from the study as a whole: As the study acknowledged, the number of individuals in its TCR sequencing and HLA analysis was relatively small.

While CD8+ and CD4+ T cells were isolated negatively, TEMRA cells were enriched by FACS. A quantity of 0.5 to 1 ug RNA underwent reverse transcription using random hexamers. The CDR3 of TCR beta was amplified by immunoSEQ multiplex PCR across 54 Vbeta and 13 Jbeta. One entry per CDR3 protein, called by TCRdb with MiXCR from the immunoSEQ multiplex PCR reads. The top ten hold 0.12% of the sample, which has about 400,000 distinct CDR3 sequences, 75% to 90% seen once. After removal of 3 bases from V and 3 bases from J, the junction contained 9 bases not matched to a gene. The CDR3 is made up of 17 amino acids. The germline CDR1 and CDR2 sequences are LGHDT and YNNKEL (reference sequence). As for this clonotype: Its antigen is still unknown.

This rearrangement joins TRBV3-1 to TRBJ2-1; 9 bases agree with TRBD1. This sequence originates from a human donor with multiple sclerosis. The sequenced sample was CD8+ T cells from PBMCs. CDR3 in DNA: TGTGCCAGCAGCCAGGACTTCCGGGACAGGGTCTACAATGAGCAGTTCTTC. It translates to CASSQDFRDRVYNEQFF.